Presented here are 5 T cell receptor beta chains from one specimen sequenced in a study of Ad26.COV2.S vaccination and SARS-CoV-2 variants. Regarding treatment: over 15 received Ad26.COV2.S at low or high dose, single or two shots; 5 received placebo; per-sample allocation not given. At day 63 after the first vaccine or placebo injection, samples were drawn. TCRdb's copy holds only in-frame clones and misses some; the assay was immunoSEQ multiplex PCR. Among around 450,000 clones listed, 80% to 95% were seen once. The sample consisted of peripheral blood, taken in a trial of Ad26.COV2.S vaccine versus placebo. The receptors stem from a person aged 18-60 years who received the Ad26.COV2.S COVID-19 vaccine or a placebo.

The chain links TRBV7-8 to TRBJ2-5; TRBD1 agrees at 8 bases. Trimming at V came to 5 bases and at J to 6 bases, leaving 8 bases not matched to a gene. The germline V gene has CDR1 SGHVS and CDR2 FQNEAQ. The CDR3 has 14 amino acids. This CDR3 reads CASSVDRGLQTQYF. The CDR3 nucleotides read TGTGCCAGCAGCGTCGACAGGGGTTTACAGACCCAGTACTTC.

CDR3 DNA sequence: TGTGCCAGCAGCTTAACCCAGGGGCATGAGCAGTTCTTC. This gives the protein CASSLTQGHEQFF. The chain uses TRBV7-3 and TRBJ2-1, with D possibly being TRBD1 (6 bases). Germline-derived CDR1 and CDR2 are SGHTA and FQGTGA. Trimming took off 0 bases at V and 8 bases at J, with 8 bases between the two ends. The length of the CDR3 is 13 residues.

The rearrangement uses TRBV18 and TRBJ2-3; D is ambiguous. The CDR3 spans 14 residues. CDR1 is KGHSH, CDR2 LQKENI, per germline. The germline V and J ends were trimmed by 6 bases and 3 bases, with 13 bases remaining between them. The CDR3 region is CASSPMTRTDTQYF. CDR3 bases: TGTGCCAGCTCGCCCATGACCCGGACAGATACGCAGTATTTT.

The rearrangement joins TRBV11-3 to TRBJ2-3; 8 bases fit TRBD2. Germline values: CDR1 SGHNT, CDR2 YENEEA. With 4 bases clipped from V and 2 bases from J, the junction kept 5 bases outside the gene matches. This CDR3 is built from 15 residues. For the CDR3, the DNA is TGTGCCAGCAGCTCGGGGACTAGATCCACAGATACGCAGTATTTT. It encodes CASSSGTRSTDTQYF.

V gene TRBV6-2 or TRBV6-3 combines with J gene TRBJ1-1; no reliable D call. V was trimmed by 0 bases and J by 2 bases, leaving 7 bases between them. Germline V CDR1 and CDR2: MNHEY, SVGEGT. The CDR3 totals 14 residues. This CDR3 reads CASSYSLGNTEAFF. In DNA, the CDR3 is TGTGCCAGCAGTTACTCGCTAGGAAACACTGAAGCTTTCTTT.